What follows are 26 T cell receptor beta chains derived from one specimen sequenced in a study of T cells in Graves' hyperthyroidism and ophthalmopathy. Amplified regions were TCR beta CDR3 sequences from RNA transcripts. Using the HTBI primer set, a first-round RT-PCR was run on the TCR CDR3. From the multiplex PCR reads, TCRdb called clonotypes with MiXCR, one entry per CDR3 protein. In the table there are roughly 400,000 distinct CDR3 sequences, 25% of which are singletons. Sequencing used blood. The receptors originated from a man aged 45 to 65 with Graves' hyperthyroidism.

This clonotype was detected many times. The genes are TRBV27 and TRBJ1-2, with TRBD1 identical over 12 bases. Losses at the gene ends were 5 bases for V and 7 bases for J; bases not matched to a gene: 11. The germline V gene has CDR1 MNHEY and CDR2 SMNVEV (reference sequence). The CDR3 length is 16 residues. The CDR3 DNA sequence: TGTGCCAGCAGTATGGGACAGGGGGCGCTTTTCGGTGGCTACACCTTC. Translating gives CASSMGQGALFGGYTF.

This clonotype came up a few times. The chain is built from TRBV24-1 and TRBJ2-1; D gene ambiguous. The CDR3 is 13 amino acids. The V and J ends lost 4 bases and 5 bases respectively, with 8 bases between them. CDR1 is KGHDR, CDR2 SFDVKD, per germline. The CDR3 spells CATSDRLNNEQFF. The CDR3 bases are TGTGCCACCAGTGACCGGCTGAACAATGAGCAGTTCTTC.

In its sample, this clonotype was seen many times. The chain recombines TRBV20-1 with TRBJ2-5; 12 bases are shared with TRBD1. Trimming took 6 bases from V and 4 from J; bases not matched to a gene: 9. Germline CDR1 and CDR2: DFQATT and SNEGSKA (reference sequence). CDR3 length: 15 amino acids. This CDR3 is CSAHPPGQGAETQYF. The CDR3 DNA reads as TGCAGTGCCCACCCCCCGGGACAGGGGGCAGAGACCCAGTACTTC.

This clonotype was recorded many times. This chain joins TRBV2 and TRBJ2-5, with D perhaps assigned TRBD1 or TRBD2 (5 bases each). Trimming left V 5 bases short and J 5 bases short, with 9 bases between. The CDR3 is made up of 12 amino acids. CDR1 is SNHLY, CDR2 FYNNEI, per germline. CDR3: CASSRDGETQYF. CDR3 sequence (DNA): TGTGCCAGCAGTAGGGACGGCGAGACCCAGTACTTC.

This clonotype was seen a few times. The chain combines TRBV12-3 or TRBV12-4 with TRBJ2-3; no definite D call. The CDR3 sequence is 11 residues long. The V end lost 2 bases, the J end lost 7 bases, and 4 bases lay between the germline ends. The CDR3 DNA reads TGTGCCAGCAGTTTAACCCATACGCAGTATTTT. Translating gives CASSLTHTQYF.

This clonotype was observed many times. The chain joins TRBV5-5 to TRBJ2-1, with D perhaps matching TRBD1 (6 bases). The V and J ends lost 2 bases and 6 bases respectively, with 12 bases between them. This CDR3 region has 14 residues. Looked up from germline, CDR1 is SGHKS and CDR2 is YYEKEE (reference sequence). The CDR3 sequence: CASSLWTVTNEQFF. DNA of the CDR3: TGTGCCAGCAGCTTATGGACAGTAACCAATGAGCAGTTCTTC.

This clonotype was observed a handful of times. In DNA form, the CDR3 reads TGTGCCAGCAGCGGTCAGGGAGGGGGAGAAAAACTGTTTTTT. This codes for CASSGQGGGEKLFF. The V and J genes are TRBV9 and TRBJ1-4; the D gene is possibly TRBD1 (6 bases). CDR3 length equals 14 residues. Germline lookup yields CDR1 SGDLS and CDR2 YYNGEE. Trimming removed 3 bases at V and 8 bases at J, with 14 bases between.

The sample holds a few counts of this clonotype. The chain joins TRBV15 to TRBJ1-4; D uncertain. Germline V CDR1 and CDR2: LNHNV, YYDKDF (reference sequence). The CDR3 contains 14 residues. Trimming pared 6 bases from V and 3 bases from J, leaving 11 bases between. The CDR3 protein is CATRQNIPNEKLFF. CDR3 coding DNA: TGTGCCACCAGACAGAACATCCCTAATGAAAAACTGTTTTTT.

Only one count was recorded for this clonotype. The V and J genes are TRBV27 and TRBJ1-6; no reliable D call. Trimming took 1 base from V and 6 from J, leaving 10 bases between them. The CDR3 consists of 15 residues. The germline CDR1 and CDR2 sequences are MNHEY and SMNVEV (reference sequence). The CDR3 bases are TGTGCCAGCAGTTTATTGGACGGTGGTAATTCACCCCTCCACTTT. This gives the protein CASSLLDGGNSPLHF.

This clonotype was detected only a few times. The chain uses TRBV5-6 and TRBJ2-3; D remains ambiguous. Trimming left V 1 base short and J 4 bases short, with 19 bases between. This CDR3 region has 17 residues. Germline CDR1 is SGHDT and CDR2 is YYEEEE. CDR3 coding DNA: TGTGCCAGCAGCTTGTCTGGCGTCTCCCCTTACTCAGATACGCAGTATTTT. Its translation: CASSLSGVSPYSDTQYF.

The chain uses TRBV19 and TRBJ2-5; 7 positions agree with TRBD2. The CDR3 runs 14 residues. The junction had 4 bases not matched to a gene; V was cut back by 4 bases and J by 2 bases. Germline V CDR1 and CDR2: LNHDA, SQIVND (reference sequence). The CDR3 reads CASSRDYLQETQYF. The DNA for the CDR3 is TGTGCCAGTAGTAGGGACTACTTACAAGAGACCCAGTACTTC.

The sample holds a few counts of this clonotype. The CDR3 reads CASSQGRTEQFF. CDR3 coding DNA: TGTGCCAGCAGCCAAGGACGTACCGAGCAGTTCTTC. The chain employs TRBV7-6 and TRBJ2-1; D gene ambiguous. Germline V gene lookup returns CDR1 SGHVS and CDR2 FNYEAQ. There are 12 residues in the CDR3. V dropped 5 bases and J dropped 10 bases, with 12 bases sitting between them.

This clonotype has more than one count but fewer than ten. The rearrangement joins TRBV7-9 to TRBJ2-7; either TRBD1 or TRBD2 may fit D (6 bases each). V dropped 3 bases and J dropped 3 bases, with 9 bases sitting between them. The germline CDR1 and CDR2 sequences are SEHNR and FQNEAQ (reference sequence). The CDR3 covers 13 residues. The DNA of the CDR3 is TGTGCCAGCAGCTTGGAGGGGGTCTACGAGCAGTACTTC. Its translation is CASSLEGVYEQYF. Supplemented by reference TRBV7-9 and TRBJ2-7, the full variable domain reads DTGVSQNPRHKITKRGQNVTFRCDPISEHNRLYWYRQTLGQGPEFLTYFQNEAQLEKSRLLSDRFSAERPKGSFSTLEIQRTEQGDSAMYLCASSLEGVYEQYFGPGTRLTVT.

The V and J genes are TRBV6-2 or TRBV6-3 and TRBJ2-5, with 12 nucleotides matching TRBD2. The CDR3 is 19 amino acids. Germline values: CDR1 MNHEY, CDR2 SVGEGT. The V and J ends lost 0 bases and 4 bases, in that order; junction bases with no gene match: 12. Here the CDR3 DNA reads TGTGCCAGCAGTTACTCTCCTAGCGGGAGGGCCACAGGGAGAGAGACCCAGTACTTC. This gives the protein CASSYSPSGRATGRETQYF.

This clonotype has at least ten counts. V usage is TRBV3-1 and J usage is TRBJ2-3; TRBD2 aligns across 9 bases. This CDR3 spans 17 amino acids. Germline assignment: CDR1 LGHDT and CDR2 YNNKEL (reference sequence). J was trimmed by 0 bases and V by 4 bases; bases with no gene match: 8. This chain's CDR3 is CASSPTVAGASTDTQYF. CDR3 DNA: TGTGCCAGCAGCCCGACCGTAGCGGGAGCGAGCACAGATACGCAGTATTTT.

V gene TRBV6-1 combines with J gene TRBJ2-1; maybe TRBD2 (6 bases). Germline values: CDR1 MNHNS, CDR2 SASEGT. This CDR3 has 14 residues. V was pared by 3 bases and J by 2 bases, with 8 bases between. The CDR3 coding sequence is TGTGCCAGCAGTGAGCGGGACCCCTACAATGAGCAGTTCTTC. Translated, it gives CASSERDPYNEQFF.

There are a few counts of this clonotype. The chain carries TRBV10-2 and TRBJ1-2; no firm D call. Trimming left V 0 bases short and J 6 bases short, with 8 bases between. This CDR3 is 13 amino acids long. Germline V gene data show CDR1 as WSHSY and CDR2 as SAAADI. The CDR3 DNA sequence: TGCGCCAGCAGTGAGTCTCCGGATGATGGCTACACCTTC. Amino acids: CASSESPDDGYTF.

Note on this clonotype: The junction departs from germline at one end; a sequencing error may be responsible. The rearrangement links TRBV18 to TRBJ2-2; 8 nucleotides align to TRBD2. CDR3 length equals 19 residues. The germline gives CDR1 KGHSH, CDR2 LQKENI. CDR3 region: CTSSRTQVTTSGNTGELFF. As DNA, the CDR3 is TGTACCAGCTCACGGACACAGGTTACAACTAGCGGGAACACCGGGGAGCTGTTTTTT.

The genes are TRBV10-3 and TRBJ2-7; D gene ambiguous. Per germline, CDR1 ENHRY and CDR2 SYGVKD. V lost 5 bases and J 4 bases, leaving 9 bases between the germline ends. There are 12 residues in the CDR3. CDR3 residues: CAISNSAYEQYF. The CDR3 coding sequence is TGTGCCATCAGTAACTCGGCGTACGAGCAGTACTTC.

This clonotype was found many times. V and J are TRBV11-2 and TRBJ2-3, with a tentative D call TRBD1 (6 bases). This CDR3 comprises 16 residues. Per germline, CDR1 SGHAT and CDR2 FQNNGV. Trimming removed 4 bases at V and 0 bases at J, with 14 bases between. CDR3 sequence: CASSYPLGQSTDTQYF. CDR3 nucleotides: TGTGCCAGCAGCTACCCGCTCGGACAGAGCACAGATACGCAGTATTTT.

This clonotype was recorded a few times. This chain joins TRBV5-5 and TRBJ1-4; 8 bases are a match to TRBD1. The CDR3 is 15 residues long. The J segment lost 5 bases and the V segment lost 4 bases, leaving 7 bases of the junction unmatched. The germline gives CDR1 SGHKS, CDR2 YYEKEE (reference sequence). The CDR3: CASSLRTGLNEKLFF. The CDR3 nucleotides read TGTGCCAGCAGCCTTCGGACAGGGCTCAATGAAAAACTGTTTTTT.

This clonotype showed up just a few times. The chain combines TRBV6-5 with TRBJ2-2, with TRBD2 matching over 9 bases. The V gene end was trimmed by 0 bases and the J gene end by 6 bases; junction bases not matched to a gene: 8. Germline CDR1 and CDR2: MNHEY and SVGAGI. There are 17 residues in the CDR3. CDR3 bases: TGTGCCAGCAGTTACTCGATGGGCGGGAGGGCCGCCGGGGAGCTGTTTTTT. It is translated as CASSYSMGGRAAGELFF.

V usage is TRBV5-1 and J usage is TRBJ2-2; D possibly corresponds to TRBD1 (6 bases). Looked up from germline, CDR1 is SGHRS and CDR2 is YFSETQ. The CDR3 sequence is 14 residues long. Between the trimmed V and J ends, which lost 4 bases and 6 bases, there was a span of 13 bases. CDR3 DNA sequence: TGCGCCAGCAGCCGTACCGAGGGGGCCGGGGAGCTGTTTTTT. Its protein product is CASSRTEGAGELFF.

This clonotype has a count of ten or more. V usage is TRBV2 and J usage is TRBJ2-4; D possibly matches TRBD1 or TRBD2 (5 bases each). Looked up from germline, CDR1 is SNHLY and CDR2 is FYNNEI. The CDR3 loop spans 15 amino acids. V lost 6 bases and J lost 0, with 12 bases in between. The CDR3 sequence is CASRRDGLAKNIQYF. In DNA form, the CDR3 reads TGTGCCAGCAGGAGGGACGGCCTAGCCAAAAACATTCAGTACTTC.

This sequence joins TRBV7-8 and TRBJ2-2, with D perhaps TRBD1 (6 bases). Germline CDR1 and CDR2: SGHVS and FQNEAQ. V was clipped by 4 bases and J by 4 bases, with 16 bases between them. CDR3 size: 16 residues. The DNA for the CDR3 is TGTGCCAGCAGCTCACTCGCACAGGGTATCACCGGGGAGCTGTTTTTT. As protein: CASSSLAQGITGELFF.

The chain is built from TRBV6-1 and TRBJ2-2, with TRBD2 matching 8 bases. The V segment lost 7 bases and the J segment 0 bases; nucleotides outside the gene matches: 10. Germline V gene lookup returns CDR1 MNHNS and CDR2 SASEGT. The CDR3 length is 17 residues. CDR3 nucleotide sequence: TGTGCCAGCATCCCTGTGGCGGGGGGCGCGAACACCGGGGAGCTGTTTTTT. The encoded protein is CASIPVAGGANTGELFF.